In its sample, the clone carrying this T cell receptor beta chain was seen many times. From the RACE reads, TCRdb called clonotypes with MiXCR, one entry per CDR3 protein. The sample consists of around 75,000 distinct CDR3 sequences, about a tenth of them appearing once. This specimen comes from a study of human T cells and chemical hapten exposure. This CDR3 is built from 14 residues. V was trimmed by 3 bases and J by 6 bases, leaving 14 bases between them. The germline V gene has CDR1 LGHDT and CDR2 YNNKEL (reference sequence). Time point: patch test 2, 6 weeks after DPC sensitization. The treatment was: therapeutic diphenylcyclopropenone sensitization with weekly scalp DPC.

The source material was whole blood, sampled in connection with sensitization to the hapten diphenylcyclopropenone (DPC). V and J are TRBV3-1 and TRBJ1-1; D not certain. This clonotype originated in a woman aged 45-65 years with alopecia areata. Some clones in this sample may be carry-over from other donors' samples. The CDR3 reads CASSHRAGGSEAFF. In nucleotides, the CDR3 is TGTGCCAGCAGCCATCGGGCCGGAGGTTCTGAAGCTTTCTTT.